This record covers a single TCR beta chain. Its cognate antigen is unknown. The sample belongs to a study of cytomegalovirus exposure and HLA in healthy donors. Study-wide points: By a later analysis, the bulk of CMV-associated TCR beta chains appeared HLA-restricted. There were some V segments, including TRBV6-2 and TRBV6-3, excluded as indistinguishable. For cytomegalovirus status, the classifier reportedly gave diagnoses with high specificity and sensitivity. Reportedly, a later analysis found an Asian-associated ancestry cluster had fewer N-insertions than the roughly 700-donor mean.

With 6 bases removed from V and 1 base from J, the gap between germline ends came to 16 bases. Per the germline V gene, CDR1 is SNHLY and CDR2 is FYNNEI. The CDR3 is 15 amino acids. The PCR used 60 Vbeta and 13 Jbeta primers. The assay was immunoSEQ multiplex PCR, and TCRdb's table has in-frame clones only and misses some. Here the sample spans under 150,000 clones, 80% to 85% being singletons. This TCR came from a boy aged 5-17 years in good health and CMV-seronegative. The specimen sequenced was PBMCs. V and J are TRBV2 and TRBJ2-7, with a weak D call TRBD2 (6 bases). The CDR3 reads CASRSGLSTSYEQYF. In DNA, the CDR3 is TGTGCCAGCAGATCGGGACTGTCTACGTCCTACGAGCAGTACTTC.